These 8 T cell receptor beta chains originate from one sample sequenced in a study of coeliac disease (dated by TCRdb to 2021 to 2024). To prepare the library, the immunoSEQ multiplex PCR assay was applied. TCRdb stores this immuneACCESS table with in-frame sequences only. Part of the clones is absent; in the studies checked, under half of the shortfall reflects unresolved V genes, and no reason is known for the rest. The table for this sample lists under 6,000 clones; approximately 74% of them were counted only once. The ten largest clones take up approximately 4.6% of the sample. Sequenced sample: lamina propria lymphocytes from the gut. Reading the label with the study, this specimen's cell subset or site is: lamina propria cell (LPC) fraction of small intestinal biopsy. These receptors were collected from a woman under 30 with active celiac disease.

V gene TRBV27 combines with J gene TRBJ2-1, with 9 bases fitting TRBD1. Germline assignment: CDR1 MNHEY and CDR2 SMNVEV (reference sequence). Trimming removed 0 bases from V and 3 bases from J; junction bases left unmatched: 9. The CDR3 spans 18 residues. CDR3 sequence reads: CASSLSGPGQGHYNEQFF. The CDR3 nucleotides are TGTGCCAGCAGTTTATCGGGGCCGGGACAGGGCCACTACAATGAGCAGTTCTTC.

The V and J genes are TRBV5-1 and TRBJ2-3, with 14 bases identical to TRBD2. The CDR3 sequence is 16 residues long. The ends lost 3 bases at V and 5 bases at J; junction bases unmatched: 5. Per germline, CDR1 SGHRS and CDR2 YFSETQ. CDR3 region: CASSSGLAGVGDTQYF. The CDR3 DNA reads TGCGCCAGCAGCTCGGGACTAGCGGGGGTCGGAGATACGCAGTATTTT.

V gene TRBV28 combines with J gene TRBJ2-4; 8 nucleotides match TRBD2. Looked up from germline, CDR1 is MDHEN and CDR2 is SYDVKM. V shed 8 bases and J 0 bases; nucleotides not matched to a gene: 9. The CDR3 totals 16 residues. The CDR3 loop reads CASSGRAALAKNIQYF. CDR3 nucleotides: TGTGCCAGCTCCGGGAGGGCCGCCTTAGCCAAAAACATTCAGTACTTC.

The rearrangement links TRBV13 to TRBJ2-7; TRBD1 matches at 8 bases. Germline CDR1 PRHDT, CDR2 FYEKMQ (reference sequence). This CDR3 region has 14 residues. V was pared by 6 bases and J by 5 bases, with 9 bases of the junction left unmatched. The CDR3 spells CASRDRDRFHEQYF. The CDR3 bases are TGTGCCAGCAGGGACAGGGATAGGTTCCACGAGCAGTACTTC.

The chain carries TRBV28 and TRBJ2-5; 8 bases align to TRBD1. V dropped 4 bases and J dropped 11; count of bases not matched to a gene: 12. Germline V lookup: CDR1 MDHEN, CDR2 SYDVKM. The CDR3 totals 14 residues. CDR3 loop: CASSSTDRVGGQYF. The CDR3 coding sequence is TGTGCCAGCAGTTCTACGGACAGGGTAGGAGGACAGTACTTC.

The chain carries TRBV9 and TRBJ1-3; D unclear. V lost 2 bases, J lost 0 bases, and 9 bases lay in between. The CDR3 runs 15 residues. Per germline, CDR1 SGDLS and CDR2 YYNGEE. CDR3 amino acids: CASSVDGYSGNTIYF. DNA for the CDR3: TGTGCCAGCAGCGTTGACGGGTACTCTGGAAACACCATATATTTT.

This sequence joins TRBV4-2 and TRBJ2-4, with 7 nucleotides matching TRBD2. The CDR3 contains 17 residues. In germline, CDR1 is LGHNA, CDR2 YNFKEQ. V dropped 3 bases and J dropped 2; count of bases not matched to a gene: 10. The CDR3: CASSQGWASGTKNIQYF. CDR3 nucleotides: TGTGCCAGCAGCCAGGGCTGGGCTAGCGGCACCAAAAACATTCAGTACTTC.

The chain joins TRBV7-2 to TRBJ2-7; 8 positions match TRBD1. The germline V gene has CDR1 SGHTA and CDR2 FQGNSA. CDR3 size: 15 residues. V lost 2 bases, J lost 0 bases, and 3 bases stayed unmatched. CDR3 region: CASSLRTGSSYEQYF. In nucleotides, the CDR3 is TGTGCCAGCAGCTTAAGGACAGGGAGCTCCTACGAGCAGTACTTC. Together with reference TRBV7-2 and TRBJ2-7, the CDR3 gives the full variable domain: GAGVSQSPSNKVTEKGKDVELRCDPISGHTALYWYRQSLGQGLEFLIYFQGNSAPDKSGLPSDRFSAERTGGSVSTLTIQRTQQEDSAVYLCASSLRTGSSYEQYFGPGTRLTVT.